This T cell receptor (beta chain) was retrieved from a study of cytomegalovirus exposure and HLA in healthy donors. Study background: HLA-typed donors were the source of 82 million or so unique TCRs, which an early data release held.

V was clipped by 3 bases and J by 7 bases, with 15 bases between them. CDR1 is MNHEY and CDR2 is SVGAGI in the germline V gene. The CDR3 extends over 15 amino acids. Study-wide findings and caveats: TCR sequences were mostly rare, though some public TCRs occurred in many donors. The study flagged approximately 180 TCR beta chains as cytomegalovirus-associated.

The PCR employed 60 Vbeta primers together with 13 Jbeta primers. Sequenced by immunoSEQ multiplex PCR; TCRdb stores in-frame clones only, minus some. The profile shows 100,000 to 150,000 clones, roughly 82% of them singletons. As to this clone: Its matching antigen is unknown.

The sample comprised PBMCs. The TCR comes from a human donor in good health. The chain carries TRBV6-5 and TRBJ1-4; D is undetermined. CDR3 loop: CASSYGSGVAEKLFF. CDR3 nucleotides: TGTGCCAGCAGTTATGGTAGCGGGGTGGCTGAAAAACTGTTTTTT.